This T cell receptor beta chain was captured by sequencing in a study of cytomegalovirus exposure and HLA in healthy donors. Whole-study context: A previous analysis identified 117 million unique TCR beta sequences derived from roughly 190 million T cells. The Caucasian-associated ancestry cluster contained about 80% of the approximately 400 genotyped donors.

CDR1 and CDR2 from the germline V gene are LNHDA and SQIVND (reference sequence). The V and J ends lost 6 bases and 7 bases, in that order; junction bases with no gene match: 7. CDR3 length: 14 amino acids. The primer mix had 60 Vbeta and 13 Jbeta primers. Measured with immunoSEQ multiplex PCR; TCRdb has only the in-frame clones, and not every one. The table lists tens of thousands of clones, under 80% of them singletons. The origin of this receptor is a woman aged 50 to 60 in good health and CMV-seropositive. The sample taken for sequencing was PBMCs. The chain carries TRBV19 and TRBJ2-7; 12 positions agree with TRBD1. CDR3 loop: CASRPGQGAGEQYF. In nucleotides, the CDR3 is TGTGCCAGTAGACCGGGACAGGGGGCGGGAGAGCAGTACTTC. Based on the CDR3 plus reference TRBV19 and TRBJ2-7, the full variable domain is DGGITQSPKYLFRKEGQNVTLSCEQNLNHDAMYWYRQDPGQGLRLIYYSQIVNDFQKGDIAEGYSVSREKKESFPLTVTSAQKNPTAFYLCASRPGQGAGEQYFGPGTRLTVT.